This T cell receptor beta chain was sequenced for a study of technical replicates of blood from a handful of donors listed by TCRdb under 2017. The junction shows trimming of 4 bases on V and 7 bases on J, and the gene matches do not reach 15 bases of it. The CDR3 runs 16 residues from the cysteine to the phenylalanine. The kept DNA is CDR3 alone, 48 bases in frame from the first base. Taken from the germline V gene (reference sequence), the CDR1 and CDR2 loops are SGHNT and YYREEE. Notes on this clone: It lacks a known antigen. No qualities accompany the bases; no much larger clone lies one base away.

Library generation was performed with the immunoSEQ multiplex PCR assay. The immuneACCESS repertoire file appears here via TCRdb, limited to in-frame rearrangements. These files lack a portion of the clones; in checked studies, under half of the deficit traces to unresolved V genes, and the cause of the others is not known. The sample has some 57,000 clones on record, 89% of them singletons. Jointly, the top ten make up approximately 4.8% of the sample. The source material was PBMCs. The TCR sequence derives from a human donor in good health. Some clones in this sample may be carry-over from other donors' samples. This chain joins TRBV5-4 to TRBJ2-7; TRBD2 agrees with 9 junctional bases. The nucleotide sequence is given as TGTGCCAGCAGCACCCTCGGCGGGAGGGCCTCTCGGGAGCAGTACTTC. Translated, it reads CASSTLGGRASREQYF.